This record looks at one T cell receptor (beta chain) sequence and its context. CDR1 and CDR2 from the germline V gene are SGHTA and FQGTGA. Trimming removed 7 bases from V and 11 bases from J; junction bases left unmatched: 20. This CDR3 has 17 residues. Using immunoSEQ multiplex PCR, the repertoire was profiled, and TCRdb retains in-frame clones only, with some absent. The profile covers fewer than 130,000 clones, with approximately 85% appearing a single time and 15% to 20% taken by the ten largest. The data were obtained in a study of blood T cell repertoires in COVID-19. The gene calls are TRBV7-3 and TRBJ2-2; 9 nucleotides align to TRBD2. The receptor was derived from a woman aged 55-69 years with acute or convalescent COVID-19. Sequences were obtained from peripheral blood. DNA of the CDR3: TGTGCCAGCACCCCCTTGAGCGGGGGGCCAAAAGGGGTAGAGCTGTTTTTT. Translation gives CASTPLSGGPKGVELFF.